Following are 22 T cell receptor beta chains from one sample sequenced in a study of blood T cell repertoires in COVID-19 (dated by TCRdb to the early 2020s). The protocol used for the library was the immunoSEQ multiplex PCR assay. Sourced from immuneACCESS, this table was stored by TCRdb with only in-frame sequences that have V and J called. A share of the clones is absent; for the studies checked, an unresolved V gene accounts for under half, and the remainder has no known explanation. For this sample the table gives a few hundred thousand clones, of which around 86% were detected only once. Together, the top ten hold 5.5% to 8.5% of the sample. Source material: PBMCs or T cells enriched from blood (not recorded which). These receptors originate from a man aged 25-45 years in a cohort exposed to, infected with or recovered from COVID-19 (not recorded which).

This clone came up a few times. This sequence joins TRBV7-9 and TRBJ2-7, with D tentatively TRBD1 (5 bases). The CDR3 consists of 12 residues. V lost 2 bases to trimming and J lost 6 bases, with 8 bases between them. The germline V gene has CDR1 SEHNR and CDR2 FQNEAQ (reference sequence). The CDR3 nucleotides read TGTGCCAGCAGCTTATCTAGGGGCGAGCAGTACTTC. Translated: CASSLSRGEQYF. The full variable domain, with the rest looked up from reference TRBV7-9 and TRBJ2-7, is DTGVSQNPRHKITKRGQNVTFRCDPISEHNRLYWYRQTLGQGPEFLTYFQNEAQLEKSRLLSDRFSAERPKGSFSTLEIQRTEQGDSAMYLCASSLSRGEQYFGPGTRLTVT.

This chain connects TRBV2 to TRBJ1-1; D perhaps matches TRBD1 (5 bases). The CDR3 sequence is 13 residues long. CDR1 is SNHLY and CDR2 is FYNNEI in the germline V gene. V was shortened by 5 bases and J by 5 bases, with 12 bases between the two germline ends. CDR3 amino acids: CASSRGGPTEAFF. DNA of the CDR3: TGTGCCAGCAGTCGGGGGGGACCTACTGAAGCTTTCTTT.

The rearrangement joins TRBV19 to TRBJ2-7; 8 bases fit TRBD1. The CDR3 contains 14 residues. Germline CDR1 and CDR2: LNHDA and SQIVND (reference sequence). V shed 4 bases and J 5 bases; nucleotides not matched to a gene: 7. The CDR3 is CASSTLDRVNEQYF. The CDR3 DNA is TGTGCCAGTAGTACCTTGGACAGGGTAAACGAGCAGTACTTC.

The chain employs TRBV19 and TRBJ2-7; the match to TRBD2 covers 13 bases. With 3 bases clipped from V and 6 bases from J, the junction kept 5 bases outside the gene matches. This CDR3 has 15 residues. CDR1 is LNHDA, CDR2 SQIVND, per germline (reference sequence). DNA for the CDR3: TGTGCCAGTAGTATCGTACTAGCGGGAGGGGGCGAGCAGTACTTC. Translation gives CASSIVLAGGGEQYF. The variable domain in full, completed from reference TRBV19 and TRBJ2-7, reads DGGITQSPKYLFRKEGQNVTLSCEQNLNHDAMYWYRQDPGQGLRLIYYSQIVNDFQKGDIAEGYSVSREKKESFPLTVTSAQKNPTAFYLCASSIVLAGGGEQYFGPGTRLTVT.

V and J are TRBV24-1 and TRBJ1-2, with D possibly matching TRBD1 (5 bases). Germline V gives CDR1 KGHDR, CDR2 SFDVKD. V lost 5 bases, J lost 4 bases, and 16 bases lay in between. The CDR3 runs 15 residues. For the CDR3, the DNA is TGTGCCACCAGTGTAAGACAGCTCGGGGGCTATGGCTACACCTTC. This translates into CATSVRQLGGYGYTF.

V usage is TRBV9 and J usage is TRBJ1-4, with TRBD1 identical over 8 bases. The length of the CDR3 is 16 residues. V lost 4 bases and J lost 5; bases outside the gene matches: 10. Per germline, CDR1 SGDLS and CDR2 YYNGEE. CDR3 loop: CASSPPGQGPNEKLFF. CDR3 DNA sequence: TGTGCCAGCAGCCCTCCCGGACAGGGACCGAATGAAAAACTGTTTTTT.

The chain combines TRBV5-1 with TRBJ2-3, with TRBD2 matching over 8 bases. V shed 1 base and J 2 bases; nucleotides not matched to a gene: 9. The CDR3 has 17 residues. Germline V lookup: CDR1 SGHRS, CDR2 YFSETQ. CDR3 sequence: CASSLPGAGGYTDTQYF. CDR3 bases: TGCGCCAGCAGCTTGCCGGGCGCGGGAGGTTACACAGATACGCAGTATTTT. Based on the CDR3 plus reference TRBV5-1 and TRBJ2-3, the full variable domain is KAGVTQTPRYLIKTRGQQVTLSCSPISGHRSVSWYQQTPGQGLQFLFEYFSETQRNKGNFPGRFSGRQFSNSRSEMNVSTLELGDSALYLCASSLPGAGGYTDTQYFGPGTRLTVL.

The rearrangement uses TRBV3-1 (or the pseudogene TRBV3-2) and TRBJ2-5, with 9 bases that match TRBD2. CDR3 length equals 15 residues. Trimming took 6 bases from V and 4 from J; bases not matched to a gene: 9. CDR1 is LGHDT and CDR2 is YNNKEL in the germline V gene (reference sequence). The CDR3 DNA follows: TGTGCCAGCAGTCATCCGGGACTAGCTCGAGAGACCCAGTACTTC. Amino acid sequence: CASSHPGLARETQYF.

This clone has more than one count but fewer than ten. The chain employs TRBV21-1 and TRBJ1-1. TRBV21-1 is a known pseudogene. CDR3 length: 22 amino acids. The CDR3 DNA is TGTGCCAGCAGCAAAGTTGACTTTTGGATGGGGGGGGAGGCTGAGGGAAACACTGAAGCTTTCTTT. Translating gives CASSKVDFWMGGEAEGNTEAFF.

This clone has a handful of counts. The chain employs TRBV7-3 and TRBJ1-6; possible D gene TRBD1, 5 bases. The V and J ends lost 5 bases and 6 bases respectively, with 14 bases between them. The CDR3 consists of 15 residues. Germline CDR1 is SGHTA and CDR2 is FQGTGA. The CDR3: CASSLSGAANSPLHF. The CDR3 DNA is TGTGCCAGCAGCCTGTCTGGGGCCGCTAATTCACCCCTCCACTTT.

This clone was counted once. The V call is TRBV27, the J call TRBJ1-1, with D perhaps matching TRBD1 (6 bases). Germline V CDR1 and CDR2: MNHEY, SMNVEV (reference sequence). V gave up 3 bases and J gave up 1 base, with 18 bases separating them. CDR3 size: 17 residues. The CDR3 loop is CASSFTSTGFGNTEAFF. CDR3 nucleotides: TGTGCCAGCAGTTTCACCTCCACAGGGTTCGGGAACACTGAAGCTTTCTTT.

The CDR3 is CASSRRLAGLYEQYF. The CDR3 DNA reads TGTGCCAGCAGCAGGAGACTAGCGGGCCTCTACGAGCAGTACTTC. The rearrangement uses TRBV5-4 and TRBJ2-7, with 10 bases fitting TRBD2. V trimming: 4 bases; J trimming: 3 bases; junction bases outside the gene matches: 7. Germline loops: CDR1 SGHNT, CDR2 YYREEE (reference sequence). The CDR3 has 15 amino acids.

The chain carries TRBV4-2 and TRBJ2-2; 9 nucleotides match TRBD2. This CDR3 comprises 15 residues. Trimming took 3 bases from V and 4 from J; bases not matched to a gene: 3. Germline V gene sequence: CDR1 LGHNA, CDR2 YNFKEQ. The CDR3 bases are TGTGCCAGCAGCCAGGCGGGAGGGGTCACCGGGGAGCTGTTTTTT. This translates into CASSQAGGVTGELFF.

This clone was recorded once. J is TRBJ1-2 and V is TRBV28; D is possibly TRBD1 (5 bases). The V gene's germline CDR1 is MDHEN and CDR2 SYDVKM. The CDR3 totals 16 residues. V gave up 8 bases and J gave up 2 bases, with 21 bases separating them. DNA for the CDR3: TGTGCCAGCCGACACCTCCTTAGGGGTCAAAACTATGGCTACACCTTC. Encoded protein: CASRHLLRGQNYGYTF.

The rearrangement uses TRBV19 and TRBJ2-7; 7 bases agree with TRBD1. Germline lookup yields CDR1 LNHDA and CDR2 SQIVND (reference sequence). There are 12 residues in the CDR3. With 8 bases clipped from V and 3 bases from J, the junction kept 4 bases outside the gene matches. The CDR3 loop is CASGDSLYEQYF. CDR3 nucleotides: TGTGCCAGTGGGGACAGCCTCTACGAGCAGTACTTC.

J is TRBJ2-1 and V is TRBV11-3; TRBD2 agrees at 7 bases. V lost 4 bases and J lost 4; bases outside the gene matches: 7. The CDR3 is 15 amino acids. Germline V lookup: CDR1 SGHNT, CDR2 YENEEA. CDR3 region: CASSSREDRYNEQFF. DNA for the CDR3: TGTGCCAGCAGCTCTCGGGAGGACCGGTACAATGAGCAGTTCTTC.

The chain recombines TRBV9 with TRBJ2-1, with 7 bases fitting TRBD2. This CDR3 is 17 amino acids long. Germline CDR1 SGDLS, CDR2 YYNGEE. The ends lost 0 bases at V and 4 bases at J; junction bases unmatched: 10. CDR3 coding DNA: TGTGCCAGCAGCGTAGAAGGGCCGGGGAGGGATTACAATGAGCAGTTCTTC. It specifies CASSVEGPGRDYNEQFF.

Written as DNA, the CDR3 is TGTGCCAGCAGCTTGACTACCAACAATGAGCAGTTCTTC. Translation gives CASSLTTNNEQFF. The chain uses TRBV5-4 and TRBJ2-1, with D hard to call. Trimming shortened V by 1 base and J by 5 bases, and 7 bases separated the two germline ends. Germline-derived CDR1 and CDR2 are SGHNT and YYREEE (reference sequence). The CDR3 loop spans 13 amino acids.

The chain couples TRBV9 to TRBJ2-2; 7 bases are shared with TRBD2. V was clipped by 3 bases and J by 3 bases; unmatched bases: 11. The germline gives CDR1 SGDLS, CDR2 YYNGEE. The CDR3 is 17 amino acids. CDR3 sequence reads: CASSGGRLARDTGELFF. CDR3 in DNA: TGTGCCAGCAGCGGGGGACGACTAGCCAGGGACACCGGGGAGCTGTTTTTT.

V usage is TRBV7-2 and J usage is TRBJ1-5; a weak D match, TRBD1 (6 bases). The V gene's germline CDR1 is SGHTA and CDR2 FQGNSA. This CDR3 has 15 amino acids. Deletions cut 1 base from V and 5 bases from J, with 12 bases between. CDR3 in amino acids: CASSLVGAGDQPQHF. As DNA, the CDR3 is TGTGCCAGCAGCTTAGTGGGGGCTGGCGATCAGCCCCAGCATTTT.

The gene calls are TRBV19 and TRBJ1-3; TRBD1 agrees at 8 bases. The V gene end was trimmed by 6 bases and the J gene end by 0 bases; junction bases not matched to a gene: 7. The length of the CDR3 is 16 residues. Germline V lookup: CDR1 LNHDA, CDR2 SQIVND (reference sequence). DNA of the CDR3: TGTGCCAGTAGGCCCGCGGACAGGGACTCTGGAAACACCATATATTTT. Its protein product is CASRPADRDSGNTIYF. The full variable domain, with the rest looked up from reference TRBV19 and TRBJ1-3, is DGGITQSPKYLFRKEGQNVTLSCEQNLNHDAMYWYRQDPGQGLRLIYYSQIVNDFQKGDIAEGYSVSREKKESFPLTVTSAQKNPTAFYLCASRPADRDSGNTIYFGEGSWLTVV.

The rearrangement uses TRBV5-1 and TRBJ1-1; D not resolved. CDR3 length equals 14 residues. Trimming shortened V by 4 bases and J by 3 bases, and 13 bases separated the two germline ends. Per the germline V gene, CDR1 is SGHRS and CDR2 is YFSETQ. DNA for the CDR3: TGCGCCAGCAGCCCCAGTCCGTTGTACACTGAAGCTTTCTTT. Translated, it gives CASSPSPLYTEAFF.